This entry features one TCR beta chain sequence. What it binds is unknown. This sample is part of a study of T cells in localized non-small cell lung cancer. Study findings and constraints: Since sequencing was restricted to only one region of the tumor, intratumor heterogeneity remains a possibility. T cell clonality was highest in uninvolved adjacent lung, above tumor. Of the top 100 tumor clones, median roughly 60 were in adjacent lung, approximately 29 among its top 100.

Produced via immunoSEQ multiplex PCR; TCRdb's table is partial and in-frame only. The table lists 55,000 or so clones, roughly 80% of them singletons. CDR1 is MDHEN, CDR2 SYDVKM, per germline. V gave up 5 bases and J gave up 5 bases, with 21 bases separating them. The CDR3 length is 16 residues. The J gene is TRBJ1-1, the V gene TRBV28; D perhaps matches TRBD1 (6 bases). This TCR derives from a woman between 35 and 70 years old with stage II lung adenocarcinoma. Sequenced here: PBMCs, sampled before any cancer treatment. Here the CDR3 reads CASSPHTGGAGTEAFF. The CDR3 nucleotides read TGTGCCAGCAGTCCCCATACGGGGGGCGCGGGGACTGAAGCTTTCTTT.